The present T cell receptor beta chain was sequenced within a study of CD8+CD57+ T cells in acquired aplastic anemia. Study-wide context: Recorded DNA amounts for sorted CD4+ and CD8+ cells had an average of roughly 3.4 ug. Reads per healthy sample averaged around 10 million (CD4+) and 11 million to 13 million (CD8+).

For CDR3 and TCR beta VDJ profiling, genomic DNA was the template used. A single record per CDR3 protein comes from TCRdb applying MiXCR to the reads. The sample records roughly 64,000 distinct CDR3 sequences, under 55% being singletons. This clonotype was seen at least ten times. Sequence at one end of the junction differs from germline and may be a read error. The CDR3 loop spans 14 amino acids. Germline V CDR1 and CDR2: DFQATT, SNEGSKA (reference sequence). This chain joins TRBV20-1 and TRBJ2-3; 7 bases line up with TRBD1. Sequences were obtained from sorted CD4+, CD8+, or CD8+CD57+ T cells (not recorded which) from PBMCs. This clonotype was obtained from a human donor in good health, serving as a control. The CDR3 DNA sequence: TGCAGTGCGAGACCAGGGGGTTCAGCAGATACGCAGTGTTTT. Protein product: CSARPGGSADTQCF.